The 9 T cell receptor beta chains listed next were all sequenced from one sample in a study of blood T cell repertoires in COVID-19. Some clones are missing from TCRdb's copy, which holds only in-frame ones; the method was immunoSEQ multiplex PCR. This sample carries roughly 18,000 clones, around 90% of them seen once, and the ten largest clones take roughly a sixth. The specimen was peripheral blood. The receptors were gathered from a human donor in a cohort sampled during active COVID-19.

This sequence joins TRBV6-1 and TRBJ1-5; D gene unclear. The CDR3 contains 13 residues. Germline loops: CDR1 MNHNS, CDR2 SASEGT. The V gene lost 1 base and the J gene lost 4 bases, with 5 bases spanning the gap. CDR3 sequence (DNA): TGTGCCAGCAGTGAAGGGAGAAATCAGCCCCAGCATTTT. Amino acid sequence: CASSEGRNQPQHF.

The chain recombines TRBV15 with TRBJ1-1; tentative D call: TRBD1 (6 bases). Germline V gene lookup returns CDR1 LNHNV and CDR2 YYDKDF (reference sequence). With 5 bases removed from V and 1 base from J, the gap between germline ends came to 14 bases. The CDR3 runs to 15 residues. The chain's CDR3 is CATSGRDRKNTEAFF. The CDR3, as DNA: TGTGCCACCAGCGGCAGAGACAGGAAGAACACTGAAGCTTTCTTT.

This rearrangement joins TRBV19 to TRBJ2-4; the D gene is possibly TRBD1 (6 bases). This CDR3 has 15 residues. In germline, CDR1 is LNHDA, CDR2 SQIVND (reference sequence). V was trimmed by 2 bases and J by 6 bases, leaving 14 bases between them. The CDR3 DNA follows: TGTGCCAGTAGTATACCGAGCACAGGGCGAAACATTCAGTACTTC. Amino acid sequence: CASSIPSTGRNIQYF. The full variable domain, its missing parts supplied by reference TRBV19 and TRBJ2-4, is DGGITQSPKYLFRKEGQNVTLSCEQNLNHDAMYWYRQDPGQGLRLIYYSQIVNDFQKGDIAEGYSVSREKKESFPLTVTSAQKNPTAFYLCASSIPSTGRNIQYFGAGTRLSVL.

This clone was recorded only once. CDR3 region: CASSIRQGQNYGYTF. CDR3 in DNA: TGTGCCAGTAGTATACGACAGGGCCAAAACTATGGCTACACCTTC. V is TRBV19 and J is TRBJ1-2; 7 bases are a match to TRBD1. The CDR3 covers 15 residues. The ends lost 2 bases at V and 2 bases at J; junction bases unmatched: 5. CDR1 is LNHDA and CDR2 is SQIVND in the germline V gene (reference sequence).

This chain connects TRBV7-2 to TRBJ2-7; 10 bases agree with TRBD1. V shed 6 bases, J shed 2 bases, and the junction held 7 bases outside the gene matches. Germline CDR1 is SGHTA and CDR2 is FQGNSA. This CDR3 has 15 amino acids. Written as DNA, the CDR3 is TGTGCCAGCAGTTTAATCGGGACAGGGGCCTACGAGCAGTACTTC. Amino acid sequence: CASSLIGTGAYEQYF.

The chain joins TRBV27 to TRBJ2-1, with D possibly matching TRBD2 (5 bases). This CDR3 spans 15 amino acids. Germline V gives CDR1 MNHEY, CDR2 SMNVEV (reference sequence). Trimming took off 5 bases at V and 2 bases at J, with 13 bases between the two ends. CDR3 DNA: TGTGCCAGCAGTCTGGCCCTAGCCCCCTACAATGAGCAGTTCTTC. Protein sequence: CASSLALAPYNEQFF.

The genes are TRBV7-2 and TRBJ1-2; tentative D call: TRBD1 (6 bases). The CDR3 has 14 residues. Trimming removed 5 bases from V and 0 bases from J, with 10 bases in between. Germline values: CDR1 SGHTA, CDR2 FQGNSA. CDR3 in DNA: TGTGCCAGCAGCGGGACATTTGCTAACTATGGCTACACCTTC. This codes for CASSGTFANYGYTF. Full variable domain (rest looked up from reference TRBV7-2 and TRBJ1-2): GAGVSQSPSNKVTEKGKDVELRCDPISGHTALYWYRQSLGQGLEFLIYFQGNSAPDKSGLPSDRFSAERTGGSVSTLTIQRTQQEDSAVYLCASSGTFANYGYTFGSGTRLTVV.

The CDR3 region is CASSPNQGAVYGYTF. The DNA of the CDR3 is TGTGCCAGCTCACCAAACCAGGGGGCGGTCTATGGCTACACCTTC. The V call is TRBV18, the J call TRBJ1-2, with 8 bases identical to TRBD1. V shed 2 bases, J shed 4 bases, and the junction held 6 bases outside the gene matches. CDR1 and CDR2 from the germline V gene are KGHSH and LQKENI. The CDR3 has 15 residues.

The genes are TRBV7-2 and TRBJ1-1; the D gene is possibly TRBD1 (6 bases). The V and J ends lost 5 bases and 3 bases respectively, with 13 bases between them. Germline assignment: CDR1 SGHTA and CDR2 FQGNSA. This CDR3 region has 14 residues. This CDR3 is CASSLQGSDTEAFF. DNA of the CDR3: TGTGCCAGCAGCCTACAGGGTAGCGACACTGAAGCTTTCTTT.